This T cell receptor beta chain derives from a study of cytomegalovirus exposure and HLA in healthy donors. This CDR3 is built from 16 residues. Vbeta (60) and Jbeta (13) primers were used in the PCR. Sequencing was performed with immunoSEQ multiplex PCR; in TCRdb, only in-frame clones are kept and a portion is missing. This table holds 100,000 to 150,000 clones, about three quarters found once. The sample comprised PBMCs. This chain uses TRBV7-5 with TRBJ1-5. TRBV7-5 is designated a pseudogene. The sequence was obtained from a man aged 40-50 years in good health and CMV-seropositive. The CDR3 DNA reads as TGTGTCAGAAGCTTAGTATTCGTCCGTAGCAATCAGCCCCAGCATTTT. Protein: CVRSLVFVRSNQPQHF.